The 5 T cell receptor beta chains given below trace back to one sample, sequenced in a study of T-cell memory formation after mild COVID-19. One entry per CDR3 protein results from TCRdb running MiXCR on the 5' RACE reads. The sample has 560,000 or so distinct CDR3 sequences, 17% seen once. What was sequenced was PBMCs or a T cell subset sorted from them (not recorded which). Receptors were obtained from an adult woman who had mild COVID-19 (a few samples of this study predate the infection). Cell type and time point are not known.

There are a few counts of this clonotype. The gene calls are TRBV3-1 and TRBJ2-3, with D unresolved. In germline, CDR1 is LGHDT, CDR2 YNNKEL (reference sequence). The CDR3 runs 22 residues. Trimming cost V 1 base and J 6 bases, with 35 bases left between them. The CDR3 reads CASSQGLPPSWDHGTMLDTQYF. The CDR3 DNA is TGTGCCAGCAGCCAAGGACTCCCCCCTTCCTGGGATCATGGCACTATGCTGGATACGCAGTATTTT.

This clonotype was seen only a few times. This chain connects TRBV5-1 to TRBJ2-5; D might be TRBD1 (5 bases). The CDR3 totals 13 residues. V was clipped by 6 bases and J by 1 base, with 10 bases between them. The V gene's germline CDR1 is SGHRS and CDR2 YFSETQ. The chain's CDR3 is CASTPGIQETQYF. The CDR3 coding sequence is TGCGCCAGCACCCCAGGGATCCAAGAGACCCAGTACTTC.

This clonotype was detected ten times or more. The chain is built from TRBV9 and TRBJ1-2; unclear D gene. The V gene's germline CDR1 is SGDLS and CDR2 YYNGEE. The V end was cut by 4 bases, the J end by 6 bases, with 22 bases between. The CDR3 has 16 amino acids. The CDR3 loop reads CASSPQTGSLGDGYTF. In DNA, the CDR3 is TGTGCCAGCAGCCCGCAGACCGGGAGCTTAGGCGATGGCTACACCTTC.

Only a few counts were recorded for this clonotype. The V call is TRBV7-8, the J call TRBJ2-7, with D uncertain. Trimming shortened V by 3 bases and J by 5 bases, and 20 bases separated the two germline ends. CDR3 length equals 16 residues. CDR1 is SGHVS and CDR2 is FQNEAQ in the germline V gene. The CDR3 sequence is CASSLGPGPEGHEQYF. The CDR3 bases are TGTGCCAGCAGCTTGGGTCCGGGCCCCGAAGGCCACGAGCAGTACTTC.

V usage is TRBV7-2 and J usage is TRBJ2-1; 11 bases align to TRBD2. Looked up from germline, CDR1 is SGHTA and CDR2 is FQGNSA. The CDR3 extends over 17 amino acids. V gave up 1 base and J gave up 4 bases; unmatched junction bases: 6. Here the CDR3 reads CASSLDVAGGLYNEQFF. CDR3 in DNA: TGTGCCAGCAGCTTAGACGTAGCGGGAGGGCTTTACAATGAGCAGTTCTTC.